One sample yielded the 21 T cell receptor beta chains listed below, sequenced in a study of cytomegalovirus exposure and HLA in healthy donors. The PCR was carried out with 60 Vbeta primers and 13 Jbeta primers. Assay: immunoSEQ multiplex PCR; the TCRdb copy retains only in-frame clones and omits some. The repertoire includes roughly 100,000 clones, around three fifths of them detected once, and about 6% sits in the top ten. The specimen sequenced was PBMCs. All receptors come from a boy younger than 18 in good health and CMV-seropositive.

J is TRBJ1-3 and V is TRBV5-1; no firm D call. V was clipped by 5 bases and J by 0 bases, with 3 bases between them. The CDR3 is made up of 12 amino acids. Germline CDR1 and CDR2: SGHRS and YFSETQ. The CDR3 DNA follows: TGCGCCAGCAGTCACTCTGGAAACACCATATATTTT. Translation: CASSHSGNTIYF.

This clone was counted between two and nine times. The J gene is TRBJ2-7, the V gene TRBV27, with 9 bases identical to TRBD1. The V and J ends lost 7 bases and 5 bases, in that order; junction bases with no gene match: 6. The germline V gene has CDR1 MNHEY and CDR2 SMNVEV (reference sequence). This CDR3 spans 13 amino acids. This CDR3 is CASTPGTGNEQYF. CDR3 DNA sequence: TGTGCCAGCACCCCCGGGACAGGGAACGAGCAGTACTTC.

The chain couples TRBV6-1 to TRBJ1-1; tentative D call: TRBD1 (6 bases). The CDR3 length is 14 residues. V lost 4 bases and J 1 base, leaving 10 bases between the germline ends. Germline values: CDR1 MNHNS, CDR2 SASEGT. CDR3 nucleotides: TGTGCCAGCAGTGTGACAGGTCAGAACACTGAAGCTTTCTTT. The encoded protein is CASSVTGQNTEAFF.

DNA for the CDR3: TGTGCCAGCGTTAGGGGGGGTGAAGCTTTCTTT. Residues: CASVRGGEAFF. The gene calls are TRBV6-5 and TRBJ1-1; a possible D gene is TRBD1 (6 bases). The CDR3 length is 11 residues. Trimming removed 8 bases from V and 7 bases from J, with 11 bases in between. Germline assignment: CDR1 MNHEY and CDR2 SVGAGI.

On this clone: One junction end does not reproduce the germline sequence, and a read error may be involved. The gene calls are TRBV27 and TRBJ2-3; D is ambiguous. CDR1 and CDR2 from the germline V gene are MNHEY and SMNVEV (reference sequence). This CDR3 has 15 residues. Written as DNA, the CDR3 is TGTGCCAGCAGTCGCTCCCCCCTAGGCACCGATACGCAGTATTTT. This gives the protein CASSRSPLGTDTQYF.

The chain links TRBV5-1 to TRBJ2-7, with a tentative D call TRBD1 (6 bases). V dropped 0 bases and J dropped 6 bases, with 19 bases sitting between them. Per the germline V gene, CDR1 is SGHRS and CDR2 is YFSETQ. The CDR3 consists of 16 residues. This CDR3 is CASSLAWDTLSGEQYF. The CDR3 bases are TGCGCCAGCAGCTTGGCCTGGGACACGCTCTCGGGCGAGCAGTACTTC. Looking up the rest from reference TRBV5-1 and TRBJ2-7 gives the full variable domain: KAGVTQTPRYLIKTRGQQVTLSCSPISGHRSVSWYQQTPGQGLQFLFEYFSETQRNKGNFPGRFSGRQFSNSRSEMNVSTLELGDSALYLCASSLAWDTLSGEQYFGPGTRLTVT.

This clone was detected a few times. The chain couples TRBV29-1 to TRBJ2-1; D is perhaps TRBD2 (6 bases). Germline V gene lookup returns CDR1 SQVTM and CDR2 ANQGSEA. The CDR3 totals 12 residues. Trimming removed 7 bases at V and 8 bases at J, with 15 bases between. The CDR3, as DNA: TGCAGCGCCGCTCAAACTAGCTATGAGCAGTTCTTC. It yields the protein CSAAQTSYEQFF.

This clone has a handful of counts. This rearrangement joins TRBV2 to TRBJ2-6; D perhaps matches TRBD2 (6 bases). Trimming took 7 bases from V and 4 from J, leaving 14 bases between them. The germline gives CDR1 SNHLY, CDR2 FYNNEI. This CDR3 is 15 amino acids long. CDR3: CASTLGGVGANVLTF. The CDR3 DNA is TGTGCCAGCACCCTAGGAGGGGTCGGGGCCAACGTCCTGACTTTC.

A single count supports this clone. The chain is built from TRBV5-1 and TRBJ2-1; D uncertain. CDR3 length: 13 residues. From germline, CDR1 is SGHRS and CDR2 YFSETQ. V was trimmed by 3 bases and J by 5 bases, leaving 9 bases between them. The CDR3 DNA reads TGCGCCAGCAGCTCCTTACAGAACAATGAGCAGTTCTTC. This translates into CASSSLQNNEQFF.

This sequence joins TRBV19 and TRBJ2-7, with 7 bases identical to TRBD2. V trimming: 5 bases; J trimming: 6 bases; junction bases outside the gene matches: 10. The germline CDR1 and CDR2 sequences are LNHDA and SQIVND (reference sequence). The CDR3 is 14 amino acids. DNA for the CDR3: TGTGCCAGTAGTGGGGCGGGAGAATCTCTCGAGCAGTACTTC. Residues: CASSGAGESLEQYF.

This clone has only one observation. The chain recombines TRBV7-2 with TRBJ2-7; D perhaps matches TRBD1 (5 bases). This CDR3 contains 14 residues. Trimming stripped 2 bases from V and 6 bases from J, with 14 bases between. Germline assignment: CDR1 SGHTA and CDR2 FQGNSA. In nucleotides, the CDR3 is TGTGCCAGCAGCTTAACCGGCAGGGTCAGCGAGCAGTACTTC. Encoded protein: CASSLTGRVSEQYF.

V gene TRBV29-1 combines with J gene TRBJ1-2; 10 bases fit TRBD1. This CDR3 has 13 residues. The germline CDR1 and CDR2 sequences are SQVTM and ANQGSEA. V shed 4 bases and J 7 bases; nucleotides not matched to a gene: 6. The CDR3 DNA sequence: TGCAGCGTTGGGGGGACAGGGGTTCCTGGCTACACCTTC. Translated: CSVGGTGVPGYTF.

With respect to this clone: The junction does not match germline at one end; this may be a read error. CDR3 coding DNA: TGTGCCAGCAGCCTAGCGGGAGGGCCTATCAATGAGCAGTTCTTC. Amino acid sequence: CASSLAGGPINEQFF. V gene TRBV7-2 combines with J gene TRBJ2-1; 12 bases map to TRBD2. Germline CDR1 reads SGHTA; CDR2 reads FQGNSA. This CDR3 is 15 amino acids long.

This chain links TRBV18 with TRBJ2-6; 10 bases fit TRBD1. CDR3 size: 18 residues. The germline gives CDR1 KGHSH, CDR2 LQKENI. V lost 4 bases to trimming and J lost 2 bases; unmatched junction nucleotides: 8. Written as DNA, the CDR3 is TGTGCCAGCTCACTAACGGGACAGGGGAGAGCTGGGGCCAACGTCCTGACTTTC. Amino acids: CASSLTGQGRAGANVLTF.

The chain uses TRBV19 and TRBJ2-5; TRBD1 matches at 7 bases. CDR1 and CDR2 from the germline V gene are LNHDA and SQIVND (reference sequence). The CDR3 has 17 residues. V shed 5 bases and J 2 bases; nucleotides not matched to a gene: 14. This chain's CDR3 is CASSLRQGGNKQETQYF. As DNA, the CDR3 is TGTGCCAGTAGTCTCAGACAGGGCGGTAATAAACAAGAGACCCAGTACTTC.

This chain joins TRBV19 and TRBJ2-3; tentative D call: TRBD2 (6 bases). Germline V gives CDR1 LNHDA, CDR2 SQIVND (reference sequence). This CDR3 region has 14 residues. With 4 bases removed from V and 4 bases from J, the gap between germline ends came to 12 bases. CDR3 region: CASSKEGVPDTQYF. Written as DNA, the CDR3 is TGTGCCAGTAGTAAGGAGGGAGTCCCAGATACGCAGTATTTT.

The chain has TRBV6-1 and TRBJ2-2, with D hard to call. CDR1 and CDR2 (germline): MNHNS, SASEGT. This CDR3 contains 13 residues. V was pared by 2 bases and J by 8 bases, with 9 bases between. The CDR3 here is CASSEPATGELFF. CDR3 sequence (DNA): TGTGCCAGCAGTGAACCCGCTACGGGGGAGCTGTTTTTT.

This chain connects TRBV9 to TRBJ2-7, with D possibly TRBD1 on 6 matching bases. Germline lookup yields CDR1 SGDLS and CDR2 YYNGEE. V was cut by 3 bases and J by 1 base, with 11 bases left in between. This CDR3 comprises 14 residues. In nucleotides, the CDR3 is TGTGCCAGCAGCGCTACAGGACAGTCCTACGAGCAGTACTTC. Translating it yields CASSATGQSYEQYF.

The chain employs TRBV5-6 and TRBJ2-7; a weak D match, TRBD2 (5 bases). V was shortened by 6 bases and J by 3 bases, with 16 bases between the two germline ends. Germline V gives CDR1 SGHDT, CDR2 YYEEEE. This CDR3 is built from 14 residues. Written as DNA, the CDR3 is TGTGCCAGCACCAGTCTACGGGGTGGCTACGAGCAGTACTTC. Translation gives CASTSLRGGYEQYF.

This clone came up a few times. This chain uses TRBV5-1 with TRBJ1-1; D is unclear. The germline V gene encodes CDR1 SGHRS and CDR2 YFSETQ. CDR3 length equals 13 residues. The V end was cut by 0 bases, the J end by 3 bases, with 6 bases between. The CDR3 nucleotides are TGCGCCAGCAGCTTGGCCGGGTACACTGAAGCTTTCTTT. Translation gives CASSLAGYTEAFF.

J is TRBJ1-1 and V is TRBV29-1, with D perhaps TRBD1 (5 bases). Between the trimmed V and J ends, which lost 4 bases and 3 bases, there was a span of 9 bases. CDR3 length: 12 amino acids. CDR1 and CDR2 (germline): SQVTM, ANQGSEA. CDR3 sequence: CSVGRGDTEAFF. The CDR3 nucleotides are TGCAGCGTTGGACGGGGGGACACTGAAGCTTTCTTT.